Sequencing of this T cell receptor beta chain was carried out in a study of T cell responses to AZD1222 COVID-19 vaccine (TCRdb year 2021). Background on the whole study: A total of approximately 240 trial participants underwent TCR sequencing, of whom around 200 received two doses of AZD1222 and around 26 received two doses of the MenACWY control vaccine. Trial participants were enrolled by age into subgroups of 18-55, 56-69 and 70-plus years, and around 140, 26 and 57 TCR-sequenced participants, respectively, were included in these subgroups.

The time point label of this sample denotes: about 28 days (+/-7) after the second vaccine dose. AZD1222 recipients whose second dose came at about 4 weeks and those whose second dose came at about 12 weeks were combined into one group, since spike-specific TCR depth and breadth did not differ between the two schedules. The vaccinee samples were drawn from two UK trials, COV001 and COV002, one of which was a single-blind randomized controlled phase 2/3 trial testing AZD1222 (ChAdOx1 nCoV-19) in healthy adults. For TCRbeta chain sequencing, PBMC samples from trial participants were taken at day 0 and at day 28 after the second dose. Summary of the overall study and its limitations: Vaccine-associated CD4 TCRs spanned the whole spike protein, with dominant responses in regions 160-218 and 743-854. Participants were mostly white British and included more females than males, and it was suggested by the authors that clonal diversity may have been underestimated. Only five to seven AZD1222 recipients were SARS-CoV-2 seropositive at baseline, limiting conclusions about previously exposed vaccinees. Because no samples from the day 14 peak response were available, repertoires could be characterized only after the peak T cell response. The 56-69-year group was small, and its depth increase did not reach significance, likely because of low power. After two AZD1222 doses, spike-specific TCR breadth and depth were significantly higher than at day 0 and than in MenACWY recipients. Reportedly, almost half of the unique spike-specific TCRs recognized epitopes lying outside the regions that are mutated in the B.1.351 and B.1.1.7 variants.

Notes on this clone: The antigen this receptor binds is unknown. Base qualities are not provided; no much larger clone lies one nucleotide away.

The CDR3 regions of human TCRbeta chains were analyzed by immunosequencing. On the authors' methods: TCRs in the repertoires were compared against a reference library of SARS-CoV-2-specific TCRs that had been generated with the MIRA antigen-specificity platform. Breadth was defined as the fraction of unique TCRs that were SARS-CoV-2-associated, and depth was defined as the fraction of total T cells that were SARS-CoV-2-associated. Using the MIRA data, every spike-specific TCR was mapped to the spike region that the TCR reacted to and assigned to either a CD4 or a CD8 class. Log10-transformed breadth and depth values were compared by one-way ANOVA with Sidak's multiple comparisons tests. In TCRdb, the immuneACCESS table is reduced to in-frame sequences with V and J assigned. These tables do not hold every clone; where another copy was compared, an unresolved V gene accounts for under half, and the others remain unexplained. V and J calls and clone size are given by that table; D and trimming were obtained from the DNA. The sample contains 110,000 to 150,000 clones, 70% to 90% of them found a single time. The top ten hold approximately 3% of the sample.

This TCR derives from an adult who received the AZD1222 COVID-19 vaccine. Sequences were derived from peripheral blood, sampled 28 days after the second AZD1222 dose.

DNA sequence: TGTGCCAGCGGACAAGACGCTAACTATAATTCACCCCTCCACTTT. This is translated as CASGQDANYNSPLHF. The V gene is TRBV2 and the J gene is TRBJ1-6; TRBD1 is a weak D gene call, 5 bases matching. The cysteine opens and the phenylalanine closes a CDR3 of 15 amino acids. Left in the record is the CDR3 DNA by itself, 45 bases read in frame from the first base. Trimming at the junction amounts to 8 bases on V and 3 bases on J, and the germline ends lie 14 bases apart. Taken from the germline V gene, the CDR1 and CDR2 loops are SNHLY and FYNNEI. Outside the CDR3, residues come from the reference TRBV2 and TRBJ1-6 proteins, so the full variable domain is: EPEVTQTPSHQVTQMGQEVILRCVPISNHLYFYWYRQILGQKVEFLVSFYNNEISEKSEIFDDQFSVERPDGSNFTLKIRSTKLEDSAMYFCASGQDANYNSPLHFGNGTRLTVT.